Presented here are 3 T cell receptor beta chains from one specimen sequenced in a study of CD8 T cells in Susac syndrome. With random hexamers, 0.5 to 1 ug RNA was reverse transcribed. TCRdb called the immunoSEQ multiplex PCR reads again in MiXCR, with one record for every CDR3 protein. This table has some 130,000 distinct CDR3 sequences, around 95% appearing once. The specimen was CD8+ T cells from PBMCs. The receptors were gathered from a human donor with Susac syndrome.

A remark on this clonotype: Germline is not matched at one junction end, which may reflect a read error. The rearrangement joins TRBV9 to TRBJ2-2; D remains unclear. From germline, CDR1 is SGDLS and CDR2 YYNGEE. CDR3 length equals 14 residues. CDR3 sequence (DNA): TGTGCCAGCAGGGTAGTGGGCGGCACCGGGGAGCTGTTTTTT. It specifies CASRVVGGTGELFF.

The CDR3 sequence: CSADDQLAGDRYEQYF. The CDR3 bases are TGCAGTGCCGATGACCAGCTAGCGGGTGATCGATACGAGCAGTACTTC. The V and J genes are TRBV20-1 and TRBJ2-7, with 8 nucleotides matching TRBD2. With 6 bases clipped from V and 4 bases from J, the junction kept 17 bases outside the gene matches. Germline V gene data show CDR1 as DFQATT and CDR2 as SNEGSKA (reference sequence). The CDR3 is 16 residues long.

V and J are TRBV11-2 and TRBJ2-1; 12 bases map to TRBD1. Germline assignment: CDR1 SGHAT and CDR2 FQNNGV. The CDR3 has 15 amino acids. V dropped 4 bases and J dropped 6; count of bases not matched to a gene: 4. CDR3 DNA sequence: TGTGCCAGCAGCTGGGACAGGGGGCCGATCAATGAGCAGTTCTTC. Amino acids: CASSWDRGPINEQFF.